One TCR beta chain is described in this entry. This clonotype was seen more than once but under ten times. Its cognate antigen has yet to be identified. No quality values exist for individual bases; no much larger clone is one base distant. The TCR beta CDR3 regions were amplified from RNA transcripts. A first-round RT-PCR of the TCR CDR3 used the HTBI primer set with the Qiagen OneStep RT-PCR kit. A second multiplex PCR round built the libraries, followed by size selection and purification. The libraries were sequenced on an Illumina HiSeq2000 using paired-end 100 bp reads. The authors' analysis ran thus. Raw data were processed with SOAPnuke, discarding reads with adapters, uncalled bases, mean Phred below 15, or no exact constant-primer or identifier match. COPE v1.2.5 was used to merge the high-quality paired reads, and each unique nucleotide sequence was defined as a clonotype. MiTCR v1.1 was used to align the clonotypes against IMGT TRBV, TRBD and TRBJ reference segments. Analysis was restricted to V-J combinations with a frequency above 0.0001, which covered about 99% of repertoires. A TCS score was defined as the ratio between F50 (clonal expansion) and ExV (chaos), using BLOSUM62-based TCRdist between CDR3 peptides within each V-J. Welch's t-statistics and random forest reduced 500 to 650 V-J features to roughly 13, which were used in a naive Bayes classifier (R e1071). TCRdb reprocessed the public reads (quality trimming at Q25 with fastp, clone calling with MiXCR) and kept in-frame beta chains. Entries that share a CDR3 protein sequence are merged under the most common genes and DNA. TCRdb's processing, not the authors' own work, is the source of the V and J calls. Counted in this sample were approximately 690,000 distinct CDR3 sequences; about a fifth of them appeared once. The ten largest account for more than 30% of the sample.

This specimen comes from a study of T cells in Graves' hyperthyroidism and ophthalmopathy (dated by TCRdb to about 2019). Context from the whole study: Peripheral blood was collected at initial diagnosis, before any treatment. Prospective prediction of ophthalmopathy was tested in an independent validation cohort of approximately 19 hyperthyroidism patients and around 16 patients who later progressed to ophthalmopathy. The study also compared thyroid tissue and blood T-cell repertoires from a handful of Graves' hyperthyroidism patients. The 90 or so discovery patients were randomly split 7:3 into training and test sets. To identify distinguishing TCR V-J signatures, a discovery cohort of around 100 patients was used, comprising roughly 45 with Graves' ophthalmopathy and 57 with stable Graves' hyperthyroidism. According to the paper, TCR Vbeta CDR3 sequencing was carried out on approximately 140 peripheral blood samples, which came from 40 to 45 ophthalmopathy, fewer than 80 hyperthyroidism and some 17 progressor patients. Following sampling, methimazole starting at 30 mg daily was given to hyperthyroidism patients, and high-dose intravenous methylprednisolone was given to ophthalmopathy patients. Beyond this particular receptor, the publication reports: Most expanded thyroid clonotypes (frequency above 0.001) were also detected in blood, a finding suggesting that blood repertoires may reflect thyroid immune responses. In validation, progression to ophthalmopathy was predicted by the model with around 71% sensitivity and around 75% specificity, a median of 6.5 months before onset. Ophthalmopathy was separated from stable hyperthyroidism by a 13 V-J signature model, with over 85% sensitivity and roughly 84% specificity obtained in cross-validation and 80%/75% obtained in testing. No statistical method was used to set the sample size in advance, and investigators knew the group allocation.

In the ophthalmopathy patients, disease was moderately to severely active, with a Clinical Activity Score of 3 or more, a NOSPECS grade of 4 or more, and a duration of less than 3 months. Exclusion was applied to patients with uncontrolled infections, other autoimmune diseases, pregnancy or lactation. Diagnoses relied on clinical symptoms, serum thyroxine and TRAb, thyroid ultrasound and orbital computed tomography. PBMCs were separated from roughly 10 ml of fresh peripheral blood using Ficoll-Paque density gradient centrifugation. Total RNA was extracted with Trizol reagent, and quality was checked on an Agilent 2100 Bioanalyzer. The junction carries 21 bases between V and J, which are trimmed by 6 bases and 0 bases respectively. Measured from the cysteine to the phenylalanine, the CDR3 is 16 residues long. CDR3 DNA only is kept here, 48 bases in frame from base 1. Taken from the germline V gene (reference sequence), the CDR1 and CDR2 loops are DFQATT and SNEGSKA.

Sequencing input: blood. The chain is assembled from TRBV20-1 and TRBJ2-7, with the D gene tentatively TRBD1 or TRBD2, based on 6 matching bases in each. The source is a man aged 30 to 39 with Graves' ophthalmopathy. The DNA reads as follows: TGCAGTGCCGCGAGATGGGGACGGGGGCGCTCCTACGAGCAGTACTTC. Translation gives CSAARWGRGRSYEQYF.